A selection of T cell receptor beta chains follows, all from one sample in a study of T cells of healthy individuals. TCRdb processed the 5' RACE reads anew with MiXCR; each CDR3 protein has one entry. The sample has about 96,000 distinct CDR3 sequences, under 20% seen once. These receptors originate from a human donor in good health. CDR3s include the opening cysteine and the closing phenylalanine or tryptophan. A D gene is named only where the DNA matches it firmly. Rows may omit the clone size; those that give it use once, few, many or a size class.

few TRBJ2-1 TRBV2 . CAISGYGSYNEQFF TGTGCCATTTCGGGCTACGGCTCCTACAATGAGCAGTTCTTC
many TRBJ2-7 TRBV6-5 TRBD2 CASSLLAGASYEQYF TGTGCCAGCAGTCTCCTGGCGGGAGCCTCCTACGAGCAGTACTTC
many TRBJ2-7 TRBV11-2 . CASSLVHGTGGEYF TGTGCCAGCAGCCTGGTCCACGGCACAGGGGGGGAGTACTTC
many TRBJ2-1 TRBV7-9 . CASSLENLSYNEQFF TGTGCCAGCAGCTTAGAAAACCTCTCCTACAATGAGCAGTTCTTC
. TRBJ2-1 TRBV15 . CATSRVGASYNEQFF TGTGCCACCAGCCGAGTCGGGGCCTCCTACAATGAGCAGTTCTTC
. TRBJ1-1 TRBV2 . CASSVPYSGMNTEAFF TGTGCCAGCAGTGTCCCATATTCCGGCATGAACACTGAAGCTTTCTTT
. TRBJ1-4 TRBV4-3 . CASSQDHGHTYEKLFF TGCGCCAGCAGCCAAGATCATGGGCACACGTATGAAAAACTGTTTTTT
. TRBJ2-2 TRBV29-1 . CSVWPILPTGELFF TGCAGCGTTTGGCCCATACTACCCACCGGGGAGCTGTTTTTT
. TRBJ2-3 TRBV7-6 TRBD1 CASSSGGRQDTQYF TGTGCCAGCAGTTCAGGGGGTAGGCAAGATACGCAGTATTTT
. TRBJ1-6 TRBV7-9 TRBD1 CASSKTGGNSPLHF TGTGCCAGCAGTAAAACAGGGGGTAATTCACCCCTCCACTTT
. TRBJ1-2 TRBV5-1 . CASSTGTDRSYGYTF TGCGCCAGCAGCACCGGGACGGACCGGTCTTACGGCTACACCTTC
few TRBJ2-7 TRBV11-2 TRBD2 CASSFRLAGEAEQYF TGTGCCAGCAGCTTTCGACTAGCGGGAGAGGCCGAGCAGTACTTC
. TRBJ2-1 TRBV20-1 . CSARDKASASYNEQFF TGCAGTGCTAGAGATAAGGCTAGCGCATCCTACAATGAGCAGTTCTTC
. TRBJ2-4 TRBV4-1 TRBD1 CASSEQGYSIQYF TGCGCCAGCAGCGAACAGGGGTATAGCATTCAGTACTTC
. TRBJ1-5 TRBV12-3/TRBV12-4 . CATSLDGNQPQHF TGTGCCACCTCACTCGATGGCAATCAGCCCCAGCATTTT
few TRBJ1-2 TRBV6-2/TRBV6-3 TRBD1 CASSYYRDRGGYTF TGTGCCAGCAGTTACTACCGCGACAGGGGTGGCTACACCTTC
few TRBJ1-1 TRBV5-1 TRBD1 CASSLGTGEKRAFF TGCGCCAGCAGCTTGGGGACAGGGGAGAAGCGAGCTTTCTTT
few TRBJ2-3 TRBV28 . CASSTDTQYF TGTGCCAGCAGTACAGATACGCAGTATTTT
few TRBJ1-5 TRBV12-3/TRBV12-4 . CATGTYSNQPQHF TGTGCCACCGGGACTTATAGCAATCAGCCCCAGCATTTT
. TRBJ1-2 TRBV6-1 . CASSIQGPYGYTF TGTGCCAGCAGTATACAGGGTCCGTATGGCTACACCTTC
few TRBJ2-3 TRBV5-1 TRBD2 CASSPGTSGTPVDTQYF TGCGCCAGCAGCCCCGGGACTAGCGGAACACCCGTGGATACGCAGTATTTT
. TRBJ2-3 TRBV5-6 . CASSPDLFTDTQYF TGTGCCAGCAGCCCGGATCTTTTCACAGATACGCAGTATTTT
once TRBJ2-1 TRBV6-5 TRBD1 CASSYFRPQGAGQFF TGTGCCAGCAGTTACTTCCGACCTCAGGGGGCTGGGCAGTTCTTC
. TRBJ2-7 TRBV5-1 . CASSFYEGDEQYF TGCGCCAGCAGCTTCTATGAGGGGGACGAGCAGTACTTC
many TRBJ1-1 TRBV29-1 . CSVGSHRNTEAFF TGCAGCGTTGGAAGTCACAGGAACACTGAAGCTTTCTTT
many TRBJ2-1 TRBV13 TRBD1 CASSLPSLTGVEQFF TGTGCCAGCAGCTTACCCTCACTTACAGGGGTAGAGCAGTTCTTC
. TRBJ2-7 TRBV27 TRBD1 CASSLSGGQGVNEQYF TGTGCCAGCAGTTTATCAGGGGGACAGGGGGTAAACGAGCAGTACTTC
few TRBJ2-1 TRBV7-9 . CASSLTNGAYNEQFF TGTGCCAGCAGCTTAACAAATGGGGCCTACAATGAGCAGTTCTTC
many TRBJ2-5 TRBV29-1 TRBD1 CSVEDRTAGGTQYF TGCAGCGTTGAGGACAGGACCGCGGGTGGGACCCAGTACTTC
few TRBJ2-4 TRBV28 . CASSRITFRLAKNIQYF TGTGCCAGCAGTAGAATCACATTTAGGCTAGCCAAAAACATTCAGTACTTC
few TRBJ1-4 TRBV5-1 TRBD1 CASSEDRGRNEKLFF TGCGCCAGCAGCGAGGACAGGGGAAGAAATGAAAAACTGTTTTTT
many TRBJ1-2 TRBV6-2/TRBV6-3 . CASSSPLKGGYTF TGTGCCAGCAGCTCTCCCCTGAAAGGGGGCTACACCTTC
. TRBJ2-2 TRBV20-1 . CSAPRSGNTGELFF TGCAGTGCTCCCCGCTCGGGGAACACCGGGGAGCTGTTTTTT
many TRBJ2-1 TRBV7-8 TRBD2 CASRTGLAGGHEQFF TGTGCCAGCAGGACAGGACTAGCGGGGGGGCATGAGCAGTTCTTC
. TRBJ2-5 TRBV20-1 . CSARDGGRETQYF TGCAGTGCTAGAGACGGGGGCAGAGAGACCCAGTACTTC
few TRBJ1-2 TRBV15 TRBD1 CATSRDSGTVLYTF TGTGCCACCAGCAGAGATTCGGGGACAGTTTTGTACACCTTC
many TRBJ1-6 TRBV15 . CATNVYGGPNSPLHF TGTGCCACCAACGTTTACGGGGGGCCTAATTCACCCCTCCACTTT
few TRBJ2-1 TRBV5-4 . CASSLEGFFNEQFF TGTGCCAGCAGCTTGGAGGGATTCTTCAATGAGCAGTTCTTC
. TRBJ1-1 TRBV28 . CASRSGGRTEAFF TGTGCCAGCAGATCGGGAGGGCGAACTGAAGCTTTCTTT
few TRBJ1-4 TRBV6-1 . CASTQRVRVEKLFF TGTGCCAGCACCCAGAGGGTCAGGGTTGAAAAACTGTTTTTT
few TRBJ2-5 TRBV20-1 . CSARQGMRVETQYF TGCAGTGCTAGACAGGGGATGAGGGTGGAGACCCAGTACTTC
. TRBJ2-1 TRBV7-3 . CASSLTLSAEQFF TGTGCCAGCAGCTTAACTTTGTCCGCTGAGCAGTTCTTC